Listed below are T cell receptor beta chains from one sample, sequenced in a study of blood T cell repertoires in COVID-19. This table comes from immunoSEQ multiplex PCR, and its TCRdb copy is limited to in-frame clones, with some not included. The table shows around 280,000 clones, with 90% occurring only once. Sequences were obtained from PBMCs or T cells enriched from blood (not recorded which). The receptor source for this set is a woman aged 18-35 years with acute COVID-19. CDR3s include the opening cysteine and the closing phenylalanine or tryptophan. A D gene is named only where the DNA matches it firmly.

d_call v_call cdr3_aa
TRBD1 TRBV18 CASSPQRTGGNTGELFF
TRBD1 TRBV6-5 CASSTRGRSAYEQYF
- TRBV29-1 CSVELGRNEQFF
- TRBV19 CASSGRGSYGYTF
- TRBV6-2/TRBV6-3 CASSYEAQETQYF
- TRBV5-6 CASSLLVRLEVYEQFF
TRBD1 TRBV11-2 CASSYTGAAVNTEAFF
- TRBV7-8 CASSLGGGRPYEQYF
TRBD1 TRBV6-5 CASSSWDSGYGYTF
TRBD2 TRBV2 CASSVGTSEYNEQFF
- TRBV5-1 CASSLEAVSTDTQYF
- TRBV5-6 CASSPRSRAPPGYTF
TRBD2 TRBV6-4 CASSPDGLAGGPMYGELFF
TRBD2 TRBV29-1 CSVGRAGVIDNEQYF
TRBD2 TRBV5-1 CASSETSGSAKTQYF
- TRBV11-3 CASSLGLYNEQFF
TRBD1 TRBV2 CASSGQGAPTGELFF
TRBD1 TRBV7-8 CASSLYVPQGAVNEQYF
- TRBV27 CASRSLLDTQYF